This T cell receptor (beta chain) comes out of a study of blood T cell repertoires in COVID-19. The wider study: T cells, B-cell-depleted T cells, or PBMCs supplied cDNA or gDNA.

The protocol was immunoSEQ multiplex PCR, while the TCRdb copy is restricted to in-frame clones and leaves out a portion. The sample consists of about 140,000 clones, 60% to 80% of them appearing once. The V segment lost 4 bases and the J segment 10 bases; nucleotides outside the gene matches: 9. Germline V gene data show CDR1 as KGHSH and CDR2 as LQKENI. CDR3 length: 16 amino acids. Recruits, aged roughly 18 to 95 years, lived in 20 to 30 US areas. Allocation to cohorts depended on clinical history reported by the participants. The recovered donors of Cohort 3 showed two negative PCRs, clearance, or symptom resolution.

What was sequenced was PBMCs or T cells enriched from blood (not recorded which). The chain uses TRBV18 and TRBJ1-6, with 11 bases that match TRBD1. The receptor comes from a woman in her fifties or sixties who had recovered from COVID-19. The CDR3 here is CASSRRTGGEGSPLHF. In DNA form, the CDR3 reads TGTGCCAGCTCACGGCGGACAGGGGGCGAAGGGTCACCCCTCCACTTT.